One TCR beta chain is described in this entry. It lacks a known antigen. Base quality data are lacking; no much larger clone is found one base away. This specimen comes from a study of OX40 agonist ivuxolimab in advanced cancers. For context, the study as a whole: Ivuxolimab was a fully human IgG2 agonistic monoclonal antibody targeting the costimulatory receptor OX40 (CD134). Intravenous ivuxolimab was administered to patients every 2 weeks at six dose levels: 0.01, 0.1, 0.3, 1.5, 3 and 10 mg/kg. Among the approximately 50 dose-escalation patients, around 20 had hepatocellular carcinoma, around 15 melanoma, 9 renal cell carcinoma and 9 head and neck cancer. A male proportion of nearly 85% and a mean age of 60 years, ranging from about 23 to 90, were recorded for the dose-escalation cohort. Patients were allowed to have had prior anti-PD-1, anti-PD-L1 or anti-CTLA-4 therapy, and approximately 37% of the dose-escalation patients had been treated with checkpoint inhibitors. Three dose-escalation patients achieved partial responses, one with hepatocellular carcinoma and two with cutaneous melanoma. The purpose of peripheral TCRbeta sequencing was to test whether ivuxolimab changed TCR sequence diversity and led to clonal T-cell expansion. The monotherapy dose-escalation portion (N of about 47 patients) of the phase I ivuxolimab trial is reported in the paper.

From the cysteine up to the phenylalanine, the CDR3 has a length of 15 residues. CDR3 DNA only is kept here, 45 bases in frame from base 1. V is trimmed back by 4 bases and J by 1 base, and the junction contains 6 bases that no gene match accounts for. Sequences PRHDT (CDR1) and FYEKMQ (CDR2) are obtained from the germline V gene (reference sequence). The research as a whole found: Low levels of normalized T-cell clonal expansion were also seen in some patients who did not respond. At doses of 0.1 to 3.0 mg/kg, clonal expansion of both CD4+ and CD8+ blood T cells was observed from baseline to week 6. The antigen specificity of the peripheral T cells that underwent clonal expansion was not determined. After ivuxolimab, expanded clones were on average more numerous among CD8+ T cells than among CD4+ T cells. In the 0.1-3.0 mg/kg groups, partial responders were among the patients with the lowest normalized peripheral clonal expansion, particularly in CD8+ T cells.

Genomic DNA was extracted from sorted cells for sequencing of the TCRbeta CDR3 region. The immunoSEQ Assay was used for sequencing of TCRbeta CDR3 regions. TCRdb retrieved this table from immuneACCESS and kept in-frame rearrangements only. Not all clones are present; in checked studies, unresolved V genes account for under half, and no reason is known for the remainder. Counted in this sample were approximately 21,000 clones; over 75% of them appeared once. Over 30% of the sample is in the top ten clones. Patients with autoimmune disease history or receiving systemic immunosuppression were excluded from the trial. Peripheral blood for TCR sequencing was collected from all dose cohorts at baseline, on cycle 4 day 1, and on cycle 7 day 1. The samples were drawn from a first-in-human, open-label, multicenter phase I dose-escalation trial of ivuxolimab. The trial enrolled adults with locally advanced or metastatic head and neck squamous cell, hepatocellular, melanoma or renal cell carcinoma. Before TCR sequencing, CD4+ T cells and CD8+ T cells from peripheral blood were sorted into separate populations.

The TCR originated in an adult with an advanced solid tumor such as melanoma, head and neck, liver or kidney cancer. The sequencing here drew on CD4+ or CD8+ T cells sorted from blood, taken in a trial of the OX40 agonist ivuxolimab. The sequence links TRBV13 to TRBJ2-7, and 8 junction bases match TRBD1. The DNA sequence is TGTGCCAGCAGCTGGGAAACAGGGGGATCCTACGAGCAGTACTTC. Its protein reads: CASSWETGGSYEQYF.